The 5 T cell receptor beta chains presented below share a single source sample, sequenced in a study of OX40 agonist ivuxolimab in advanced cancers. Sequencing was performed with immunoSEQ multiplex PCR; in TCRdb, only in-frame clones are kept and a portion is missing. Of around 3,600 clones in the sample, more than 60% are singletons; the top ten hold 85%. The sequences come from CD4+ or CD8+ T cells sorted from blood, collected in a trial of the OX40 agonist ivuxolimab. The receptors were sampled from an adult with an advanced solid tumor such as melanoma, head and neck, liver or kidney cancer.

V gene TRBV4-2 combines with J gene TRBJ2-5; D possibly corresponds to TRBD2 (6 bases). This CDR3 is 16 amino acids long. Germline assignment: CDR1 LGHNA and CDR2 YNFKEQ. V lost 4 bases and J lost 1, with 16 bases in between. CDR3: CASSLTGGAIQETQYF. CDR3 sequence (DNA): TGTGCCAGCAGCCTAACTGGCGGGGCCATCCAAGAGACCCAGTACTTC.

The chain uses TRBV6-1 and TRBJ1-4; D is unclear. The CDR3 extends over 14 amino acids. V was clipped by 6 bases and J by 8 bases, with 16 bases between them. The germline V gene encodes CDR1 MNHNS and CDR2 SASEGT. The DNA for the CDR3 is TGTGCCAGCAGCGTTAGGGAGGAGTGGGAAAAACTGTTTTTT. Amino acids: CASSVREEWEKLFF.

The V call is TRBV5-6, the J call TRBJ2-7, with a weak D call TRBD1 (5 bases). Between the trimmed V and J ends, which lost 1 base and 4 bases, there was a span of 24 bases. The CDR3 has 18 amino acids. CDR1 SGHDT and CDR2 YYEEEE come from the germline V gene. The CDR3 sequence is CASSLWGRVISYDYEQYF. CDR3 coding DNA: TGTGCCAGCAGCTTGTGGGGCAGAGTAATCTCCTATGATTACGAGCAGTACTTC.

In this sample, this clone turned up a few times. In DNA, the CDR3 is TGTGCCAGCAGCGCTTATTCCGAAAATTCACCCCTCCACTTT. Amino acid sequence: CASSAYSENSPLHF. The V and J genes are TRBV9 and TRBJ1-6; D unclear. Germline V gives CDR1 SGDLS, CDR2 YYNGEE. V was shortened by 3 bases and J by 7 bases, with 11 bases between the two germline ends. The CDR3 consists of 14 residues.

This clone has a handful of counts. The CDR3 DNA reads TGCGCCAGCAGCCAAGCCGGGACAGGAGTAGCACCCCTCCACTTT. Protein sequence: CASSQAGTGVAPLHF. The chain joins TRBV4-1 to TRBJ1-6, with 8 bases matching TRBD1. The CDR3 has 15 residues. In germline, CDR1 is MGHRA, CDR2 YSYEKL. With 1 base clipped from V and 11 bases from J, the junction kept 7 bases outside the gene matches.